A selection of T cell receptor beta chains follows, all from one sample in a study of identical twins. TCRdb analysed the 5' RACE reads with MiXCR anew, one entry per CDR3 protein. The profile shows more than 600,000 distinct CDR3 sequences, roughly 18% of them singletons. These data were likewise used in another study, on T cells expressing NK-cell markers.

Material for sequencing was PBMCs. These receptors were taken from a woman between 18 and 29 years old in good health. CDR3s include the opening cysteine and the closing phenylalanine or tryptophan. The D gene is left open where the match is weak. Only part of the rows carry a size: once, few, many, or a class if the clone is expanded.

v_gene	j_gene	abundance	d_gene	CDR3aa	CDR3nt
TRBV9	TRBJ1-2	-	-	CASSGTGLTDYGYTF	TGTGCCAGCAGCGGCACAGGGTTGACCGACTATGGCTACACCTTC
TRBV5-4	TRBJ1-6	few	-	CASSLGGRYNSPLHF	TGTGCCAGCAGCTTGGGCGGGCGCTATAATTCACCCCTCCACTTT
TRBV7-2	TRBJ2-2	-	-	CASSHPSGELFF	TGTGCCAGCAGCCACCCCTCCGGGGAGTTGTTTTTT
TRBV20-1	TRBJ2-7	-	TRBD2	CSADGSHGEGSYEQYF	TGCAGTGCTGATGGTTCACATGGGGAGGGCTCCTACGAGCAGTACTTC
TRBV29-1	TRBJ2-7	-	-	CSVVKGKEKQYF	TGCAGCGTTGTGAAGGGGAAGGAGAAGCAGTACTTC
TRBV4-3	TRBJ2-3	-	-	CASAPGRRPDTQYF	TGCGCCAGCGCCCCGGGACGGAGGCCAGATACGCAGTATTTT
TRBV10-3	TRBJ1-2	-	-	CAISGDLAVGGYTF	TGTGCCATCAGTGGTGACCTCGCGGTCGGGGGCTACACCTTC
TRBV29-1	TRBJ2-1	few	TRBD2	CSVENRLAGVGDEQFF	TGCAGCGTTGAGAACAGACTAGCGGGAGTGGGCGATGAGCAGTTCTTC
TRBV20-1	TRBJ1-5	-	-	CSAEPEADQPQHF	TGCAGTGCTGAGCCGGAGGCCGATCAGCCCCAGCATTTT
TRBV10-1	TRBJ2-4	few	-	CASSERVAKNIQYF	TGCGCCAGCAGTGAGAGGGTAGCCAAAAACATTCAGTACTTC
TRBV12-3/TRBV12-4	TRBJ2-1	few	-	CASTHWVYEQFF	TGTGCCAGCACCCATTGGGTCTATGAGCAGTTCTTC
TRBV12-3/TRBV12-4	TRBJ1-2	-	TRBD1	CASSFGTASYTF	TGTGCCAGCAGTTTCGGGACAGCGAGCTACACCTTC
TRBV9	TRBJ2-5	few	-	CATSTGRDQETQYF	TGTGCCACCTCGACAGGGAGGGACCAAGAGACCCAGTACTTC
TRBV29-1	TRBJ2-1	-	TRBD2	CSVSDLAGVSEQFF	TGCAGCGTTTCCGATCTAGCGGGAGTGAGTGAGCAGTTCTTC
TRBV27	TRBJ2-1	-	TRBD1	CASSLTGGLGEQFF	TGTGCCAGCAGCCTCACAGGGGGCTTAGGTGAGCAGTTCTTC
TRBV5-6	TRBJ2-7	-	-	CAIRRGARAEQYF	TGTGCCATCAGACGGGGGGCTCGGGCCGAGCAGTACTTC
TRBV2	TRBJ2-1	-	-	CASSPLDVGGNEQFF	TGTGCCAGCAGTCCTCTAGACGTTGGGGGCAATGAGCAGTTCTTC
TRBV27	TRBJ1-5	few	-	CASKPSGNQPQHF	TGTGCCAGCAAACCATCCGGCAATCAGCCCCAGCATTTT
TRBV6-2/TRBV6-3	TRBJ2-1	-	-	CASIKRRGQNNEQFF	TGTGCCAGCATTAAACGCAGGGGCCAAAACAATGAGCAGTTCTTC
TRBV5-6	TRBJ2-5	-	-	CASSSGRKETQYF	TGTGCCAGCAGCTCAGGCAGAAAAGAGACCCAGTACTTC
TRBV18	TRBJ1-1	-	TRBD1	CASSPPSDRGPNTEAFF	TGTGCCAGCTCACCACCCTCTGACAGGGGTCCGAACACTGAAGCTTTCTTT
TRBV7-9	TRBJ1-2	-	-	CASTPHLAFGYTF	TGTGCCAGCACCCCACATTTGGCTTTCGGCTACACCTTC
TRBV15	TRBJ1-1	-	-	CATSREATVNTEAFF	TGTGCCACCAGCAGAGAAGCGACAGTTAACACTGAAGCTTTCTTT
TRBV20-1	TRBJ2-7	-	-	CSAESVTYEQYF	TGCAGTGCCGAGTCAGTAACCTACGAGCAGTACTTC
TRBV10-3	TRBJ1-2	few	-	CAISESSRVPGLNGYTF	TGTGCCATCAGTGAGTCGAGCAGGGTTCCGGGCCTTAATGGCTACACCTTC
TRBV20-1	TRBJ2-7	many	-	CSARTPSFREQYF	TGCAGTGCTAGGACACCCAGTTTTCGGGAGCAGTACTTC
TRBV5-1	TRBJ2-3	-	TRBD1	CASSQDRGPTDTQYF	TGCGCCAGCAGCCAAGACAGGGGCCCCACAGATACGCAGTATTTT
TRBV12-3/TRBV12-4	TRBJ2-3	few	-	CASSPSPGADTQYF	TGTGCCAGCAGCCCCAGTCCGGGGGCTGATACGCAGTATTTT
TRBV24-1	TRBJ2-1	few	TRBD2	CATSDSLAGVIGEQFF	TGTGCCACCAGTGACTCGCTAGCGGGAGTGATCGGTGAGCAGTTCTTC
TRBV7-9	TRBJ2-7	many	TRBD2	CASSPGLAWYEQYF	TGTGCCAGCAGCCCTGGACTAGCGTGGTACGAGCAGTACTTC
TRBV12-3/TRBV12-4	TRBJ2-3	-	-	CASSFSPLGSSTDTQYF	TGTGCCAGCAGTTTTAGTCCATTGGGCAGTAGCACAGATACGCAGTATTTT
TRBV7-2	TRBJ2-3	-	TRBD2	CASSRGGGVDTQYF	TGTGCCAGCAGCCGGGGGGGTGGTGTGGATACGCAGTATTTT
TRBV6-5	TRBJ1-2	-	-	CASSYAGSHYGYTF	TGTGCCAGCAGTTATGCAGGAAGCCACTATGGCTACACCTTC
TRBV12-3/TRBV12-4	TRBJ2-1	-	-	CASATGTGYNEQFF	TGTGCCAGCGCCACAGGGACGGGTTACAATGAGCAGTTCTTC
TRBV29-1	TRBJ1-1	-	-	CSAEGQIAEAFF	TGCAGCGCAGAAGGACAGATTGCTGAAGCTTTCTTT
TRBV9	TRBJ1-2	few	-	CASSASLTGFYGYTF	TGTGCCAGCAGCGCCTCCCTAACAGGGTTCTATGGCTACACCTTC
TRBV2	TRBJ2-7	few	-	CASSVRRQALYEQYF	TGTGCCAGCAGTGTCCGAAGACAGGCCCTCTACGAGCAGTACTTC
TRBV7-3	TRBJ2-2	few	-	CASRDTSGANKLFF	TGTGCCAGCAGGGATACGTCAGGGGCCAATAAGCTGTTTTTT
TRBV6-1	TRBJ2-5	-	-	CASRRALWGAETQYF	TGTGCCAGCAGACGGGCTCTTTGGGGGGCAGAGACCCAGTACTTC
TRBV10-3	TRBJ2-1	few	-	CAISAAGLSHNEQFF	TGTGCCATCAGTGCGGCGGGTCTTTCCCACAATGAGCAGTTCTTC
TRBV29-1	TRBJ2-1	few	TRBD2	CSVSGTSAYNEQFF	TGCAGCGTTTCCGGGACTAGCGCATACAATGAGCAGTTCTTC
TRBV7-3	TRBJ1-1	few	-	CASSLTQDTEAFF	TGTGCCAGCAGCTTAACCCAGGACACTGAAGCTTTCTTT
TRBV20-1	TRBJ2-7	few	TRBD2	CSARDPRTSTYEQYF	TGCAGCGCTAGAGACCCCCGGACTAGCACCTACGAGCAGTACTTC
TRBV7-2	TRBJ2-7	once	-	CASSLKHGSYEQYF	TGTGCCAGCAGCTTAAAACACGGATCCTACGAGCAGTACTTC
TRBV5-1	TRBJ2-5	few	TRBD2	CASSLVSSGEETQYF	TGCGCCAGCAGCTTGGTTTCTAGCGGGGAGGAGACCCAGTACTTC
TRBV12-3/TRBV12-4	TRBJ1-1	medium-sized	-	CASSSSPSTHGRLVTEAFF	TGTGCCAGCAGTTCCTCCCCCAGCACACACGGGAGGCTTGTAACTGAAGCTTTCTTT
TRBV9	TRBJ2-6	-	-	CASSSRTGRAGANVLTF	TGTGCCAGCAGCTCTCGGACAGGGAGGGCCGGGGCCAACGTCCTGACTTTC
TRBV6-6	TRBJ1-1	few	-	CASSYLEGEAFF	TGTGCCAGCAGTTACTTGGAAGGGGAAGCTTTCTTT
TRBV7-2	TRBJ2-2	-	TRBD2	CASSLVAGEVGELFF	TGTGCCAGCAGCTTAGTGGCGGGAGAGGTCGGGGAGCTGTTTTTT
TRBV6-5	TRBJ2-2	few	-	CASSYSGVSGELFF	TGTGCCAGCAGTTACTCGGGAGTGTCGGGGGAGCTGTTTTTT
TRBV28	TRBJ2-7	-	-	CASSSQLTYYPEQYF	TGTGCCAGCAGTTCTCAACTGACCTACTACCCCGAGCAGTACTTC
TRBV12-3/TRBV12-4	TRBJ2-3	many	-	CASSFFSTDTQYF	TGTGCCAGCAGTTTCTTTAGCACAGATACGCAGTATTTT
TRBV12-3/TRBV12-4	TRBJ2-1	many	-	CASSPPGGPSSYNEQFF	TGTGCCAGCAGCCCCCCGGGTGGCCCTAGCTCCTACAATGAGCAGTTCTTC
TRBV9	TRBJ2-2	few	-	CASSALVQNTGELFF	TGTGCCAGCAGCGCCTTAGTCCAGAACACCGGGGAGCTGTTTTTT